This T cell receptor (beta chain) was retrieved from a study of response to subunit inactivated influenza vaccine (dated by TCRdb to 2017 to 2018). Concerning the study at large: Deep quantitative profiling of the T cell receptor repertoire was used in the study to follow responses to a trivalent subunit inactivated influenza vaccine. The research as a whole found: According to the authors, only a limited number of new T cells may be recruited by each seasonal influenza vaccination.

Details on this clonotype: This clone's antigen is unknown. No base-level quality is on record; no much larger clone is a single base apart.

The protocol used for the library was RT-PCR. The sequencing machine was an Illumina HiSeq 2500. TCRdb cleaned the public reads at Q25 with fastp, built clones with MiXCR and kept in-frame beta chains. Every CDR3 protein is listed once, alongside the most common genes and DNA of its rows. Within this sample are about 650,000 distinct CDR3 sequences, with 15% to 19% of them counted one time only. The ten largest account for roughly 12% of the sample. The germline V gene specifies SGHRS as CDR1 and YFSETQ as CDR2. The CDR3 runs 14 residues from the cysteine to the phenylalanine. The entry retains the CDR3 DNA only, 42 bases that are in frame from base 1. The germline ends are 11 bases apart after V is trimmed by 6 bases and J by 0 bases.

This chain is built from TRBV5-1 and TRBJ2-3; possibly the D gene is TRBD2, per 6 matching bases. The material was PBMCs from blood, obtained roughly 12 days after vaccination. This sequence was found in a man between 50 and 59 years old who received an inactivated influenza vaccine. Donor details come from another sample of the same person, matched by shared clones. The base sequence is TGCGCCAGCACTGTAGGGACTAGCACAGATACGCAGTATTTT. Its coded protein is CASTVGTSTDTQYF.